The present TCR beta chain was sequenced within a study of molecular identifiers for immune sequencing clone quantification. One entry per CDR3 protein, called by TCRdb with MiXCR from the PCR reads. Of 550,000 to 750,000 distinct CDR3 sequences in the sample, 15% to 20% were seen once. This clonotype was detected a few times. At one boundary the junction diverges from the germline segment, which might be a read error. Looked up from germline, CDR1 is MGHRA and CDR2 is YSYEKL. The CDR3 sequence is 14 residues long. The chain combines TRBV4-1 with TRBJ2-3; D may be TRBD1 or TRBD2 (6 bases each). This TCR derives from a human donor in good health. Some libraries in this study had Jurkat cell RNA spiked in. Material for sequencing was naive CD8+ T cells from blood, with Jurkat cell RNA spiked in. The subset is: FACS-sorted CD8+CD4-CCR7+CD45RA+ naive T cells. The CDR3 loop is CASSQVPGADTQCF. DNA of the CDR3: TGCGCCAGCAGCCAAGTTCCGGGGGCAGATACGCAGTGTTTT.